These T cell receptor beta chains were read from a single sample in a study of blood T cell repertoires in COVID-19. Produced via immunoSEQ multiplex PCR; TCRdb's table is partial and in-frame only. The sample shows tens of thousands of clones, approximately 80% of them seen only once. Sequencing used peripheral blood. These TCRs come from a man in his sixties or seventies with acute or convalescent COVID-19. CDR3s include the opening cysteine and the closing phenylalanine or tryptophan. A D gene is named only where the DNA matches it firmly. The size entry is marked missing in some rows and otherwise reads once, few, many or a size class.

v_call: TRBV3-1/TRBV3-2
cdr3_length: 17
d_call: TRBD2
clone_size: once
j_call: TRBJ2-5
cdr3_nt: TGTGCCAGCAGCCAAGGTGTTTCTAGCGGGGACCAAGAGACCCAGTACTTC
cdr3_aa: CASSQGVSSGDQETQYF

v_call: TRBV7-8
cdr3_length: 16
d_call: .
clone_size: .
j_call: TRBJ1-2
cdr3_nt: TGTGCCAGCAGCTTAGACGTGGGCAGAATTAACTATGGCTACACCTTC
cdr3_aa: CASSLDVGRINYGYTF

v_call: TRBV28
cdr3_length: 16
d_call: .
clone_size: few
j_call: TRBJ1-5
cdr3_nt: TGTGCCAGCAGCCACCCCCCGGGATATAGCAATCAGCCCCAGCATTTT
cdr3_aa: CASSHPPGYSNQPQHF

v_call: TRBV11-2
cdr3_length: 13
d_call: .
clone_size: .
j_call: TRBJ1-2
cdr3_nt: TGTGCCAGCAGCTTAGGGGGCCTCTATGGCTACACCTTC
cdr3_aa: CASSLGGLYGYTF

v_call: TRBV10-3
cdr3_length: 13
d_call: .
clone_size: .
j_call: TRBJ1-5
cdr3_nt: TGTGCCATCAGTGAATCGGAGGTCCAGCCCCAGCATTTT
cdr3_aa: CAISESEVQPQHF

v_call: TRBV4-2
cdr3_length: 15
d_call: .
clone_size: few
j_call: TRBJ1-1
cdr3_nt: TGTGCCAGCAGCCAAGGGCCGGGAATGAACACTGAAGCTTTCTTT
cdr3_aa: CASSQGPGMNTEAFF

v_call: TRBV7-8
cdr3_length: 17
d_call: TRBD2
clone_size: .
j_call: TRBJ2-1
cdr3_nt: TGTGCCAGCAGCCCCGGGGCCTACGCGGGGGTAGACAATGAGCAGTTCTTC
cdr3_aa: CASSPGAYAGVDNEQFF

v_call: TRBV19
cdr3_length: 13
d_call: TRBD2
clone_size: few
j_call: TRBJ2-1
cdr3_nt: TGTGCCAGTACCACCGGGAGGGGCAATGAGCAGTTCTTC
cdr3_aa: CASTTGRGNEQFF

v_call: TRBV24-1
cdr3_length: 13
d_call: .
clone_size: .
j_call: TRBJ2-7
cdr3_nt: TGTGCCACCAGTAAAGATGGTCTTGAGGAGCAGTACTTC
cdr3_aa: CATSKDGLEEQYF

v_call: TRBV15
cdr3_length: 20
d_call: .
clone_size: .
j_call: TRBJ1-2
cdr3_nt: TGTGCCACCAGCAGAGATAGTTTGGCCCGGGCAGGGATATTTAGCTATGGCTACACCTTC
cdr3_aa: CATSRDSLARAGIFSYGYTF

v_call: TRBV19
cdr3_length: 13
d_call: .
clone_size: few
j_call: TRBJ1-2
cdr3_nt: TGTGCCAGTAGTATAATAACTAACTATGGCTACACCTTC
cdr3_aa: CASSIITNYGYTF

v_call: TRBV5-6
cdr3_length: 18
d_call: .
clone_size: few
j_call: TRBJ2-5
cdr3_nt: TGTGCCAGCAGCTTGACGTTCTCACACAGCACTTACCAAGAGACCCAGTACTTC
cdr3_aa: CASSLTFSHSTYQETQYF

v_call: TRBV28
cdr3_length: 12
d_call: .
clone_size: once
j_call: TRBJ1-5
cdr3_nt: TGTGCCAGCAGTTCCTTAAATCAGCCCCAGCATTTT
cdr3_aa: CASSSLNQPQHF

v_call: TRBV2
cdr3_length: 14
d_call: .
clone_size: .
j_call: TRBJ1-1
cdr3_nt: TGTGCCAGCAGCCCAACAGGGTATGGGACTGAAGCTTTCTTT
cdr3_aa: CASSPTGYGTEAFF

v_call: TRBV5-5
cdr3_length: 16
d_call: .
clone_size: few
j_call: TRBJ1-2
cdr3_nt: TGTGCCAGCAGCTTGGCCGGGCAGGGAAGAAACTATGGCTACACCTTC
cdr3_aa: CASSLAGQGRNYGYTF

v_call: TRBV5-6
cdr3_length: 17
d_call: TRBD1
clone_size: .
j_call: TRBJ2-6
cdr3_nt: TGTGCCAGCAGCTTGGTCCCCACAGGGGCTGGGGCCAACGTCCTGACTTTC
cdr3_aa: CASSLVPTGAGANVLTF

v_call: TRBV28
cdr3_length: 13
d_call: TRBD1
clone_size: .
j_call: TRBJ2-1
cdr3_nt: TGTGCCAGCAGTGGGACAGGATCGAATGAGCAGTTCTTC
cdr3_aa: CASSGTGSNEQFF

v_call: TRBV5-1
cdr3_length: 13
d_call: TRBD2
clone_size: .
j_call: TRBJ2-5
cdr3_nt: TGCGCCAGCGGCCAGCGGGGGGATGAGACCCAGTACTTC
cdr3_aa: CASGQRGDETQYF

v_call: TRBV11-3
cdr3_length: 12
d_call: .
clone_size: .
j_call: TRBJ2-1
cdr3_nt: TGTGCCAGCAGCTTTAGAGGCGGAGAGCAGTTCTTC
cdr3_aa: CASSFRGGEQFF

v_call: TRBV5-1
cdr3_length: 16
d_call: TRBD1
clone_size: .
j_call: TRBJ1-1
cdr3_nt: TGCGCCAGCAGCCCCCGGGACAGGCCATTCGACACTGAAGCTTTCTTT
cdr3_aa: CASSPRDRPFDTEAFF

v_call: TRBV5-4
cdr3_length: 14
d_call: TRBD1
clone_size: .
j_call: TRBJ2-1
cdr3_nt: TGTGCCAGCAGCCCCGGGACAGCCAACAATGAGCAGTTCTTC
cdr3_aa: CASSPGTANNEQFF

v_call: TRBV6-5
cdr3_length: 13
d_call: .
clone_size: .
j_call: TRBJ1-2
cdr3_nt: TGTGCCAGCAGTTTTGGACAGACCTATGGCTACACCTTC
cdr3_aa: CASSFGQTYGYTF

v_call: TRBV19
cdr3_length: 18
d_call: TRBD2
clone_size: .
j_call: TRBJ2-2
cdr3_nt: TGTGCCAGTAGTATTCGAGGACTAGCGGGGGCGAACACCGGGGAGCTGTTTTTT
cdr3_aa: CASSIRGLAGANTGELFF

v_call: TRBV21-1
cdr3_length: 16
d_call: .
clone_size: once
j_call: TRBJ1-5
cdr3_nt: TGTGCCAGCAGCAAACCAGGGCACTATAGCAATCAGCCCCAGCATTTT
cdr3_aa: CASSKPGHYSNQPQHF

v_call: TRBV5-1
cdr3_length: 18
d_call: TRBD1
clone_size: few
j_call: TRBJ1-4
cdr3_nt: TGCGCCAGCAGCTTGGTCGGACAGGGGTTGGTAGCTAATGAAAAACTGTTTTTT
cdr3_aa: CASSLVGQGLVANEKLFF

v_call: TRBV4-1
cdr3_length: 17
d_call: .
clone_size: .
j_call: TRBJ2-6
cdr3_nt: TGCGCCAGCAGCCAAGGAGACAGTTTCTCTGGGGCCAACGTCCTGACTTTC
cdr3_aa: CASSQGDSFSGANVLTF

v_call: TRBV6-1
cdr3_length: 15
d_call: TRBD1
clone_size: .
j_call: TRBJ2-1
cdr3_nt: TGTGCCAGCAGTGAGCCGGGACAGGGGGCCAATGAGCAGTTCTTC
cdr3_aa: CASSEPGQGANEQFF

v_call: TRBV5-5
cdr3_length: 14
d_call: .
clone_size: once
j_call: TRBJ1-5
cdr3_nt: TGTGCCAGCAGCTTGGCCTCCGCGCCTCAGCCCCAGCATTTT
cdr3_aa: CASSLASAPQPQHF

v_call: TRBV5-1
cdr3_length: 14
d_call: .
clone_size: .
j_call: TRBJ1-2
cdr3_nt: TGCGCCAGCAGACTAGCCGGGACGGACTATGGCTACACCTTC
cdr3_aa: CASRLAGTDYGYTF

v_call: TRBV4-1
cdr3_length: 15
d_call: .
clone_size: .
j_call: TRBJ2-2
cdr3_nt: TGCGCCAGCACCCAGGAGGGGCCTGGCACCGGGGAGCTGTTTTTT
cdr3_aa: CASTQEGPGTGELFF

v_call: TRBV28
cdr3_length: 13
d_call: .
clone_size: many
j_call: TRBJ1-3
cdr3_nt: TGTGCCAGCCGACAGAGCTCTGGAAACACCATATATTTT
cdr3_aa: CASRQSSGNTIYF

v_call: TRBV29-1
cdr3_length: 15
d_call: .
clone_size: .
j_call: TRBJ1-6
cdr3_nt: TGCAGCGGGGGGGGGAGTAGCTCCTATAATTCACCCCTCCACTTT
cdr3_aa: CSGGGSSSYNSPLHF

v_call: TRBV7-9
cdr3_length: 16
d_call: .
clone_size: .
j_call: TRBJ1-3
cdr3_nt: TGTGCCAGCAGCCTGGGGGCACAGGGCGGAGGAAACACCATATATTTT
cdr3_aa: CASSLGAQGGGNTIYF

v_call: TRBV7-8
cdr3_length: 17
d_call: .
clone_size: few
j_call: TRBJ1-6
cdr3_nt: TGTGCCAGCAGCTTAGGAGGGGGGGACTCCTATAATTCACCCCTCCACTTT
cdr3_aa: CASSLGGGDSYNSPLHF

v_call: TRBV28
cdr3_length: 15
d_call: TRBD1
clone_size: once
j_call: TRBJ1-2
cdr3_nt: TGTGCCAGCAGCTCGTTGACAGGGGGCTACGATGGCTACACCTTC
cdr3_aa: CASSSLTGGYDGYTF

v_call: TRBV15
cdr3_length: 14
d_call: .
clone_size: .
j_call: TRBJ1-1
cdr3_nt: TGTGCCACCAGCAACGGACTTCCCGGGACTGAAGCTTTCTTT
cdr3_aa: CATSNGLPGTEAFF

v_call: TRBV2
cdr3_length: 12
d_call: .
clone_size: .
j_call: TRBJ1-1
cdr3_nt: TGTGCCAGCAGTGATGACCAGGGGAAGGCTTTCTTT
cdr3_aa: CASSDDQGKAFF

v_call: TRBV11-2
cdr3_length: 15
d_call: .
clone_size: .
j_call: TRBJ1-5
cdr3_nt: TGTGCCAGCAGCTTAGAACTTAGTAGCAATCAGCCCCAGCATTTT
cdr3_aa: CASSLELSSNQPQHF

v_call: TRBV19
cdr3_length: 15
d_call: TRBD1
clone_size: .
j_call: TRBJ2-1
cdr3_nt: TGTGCCAGTAGTATCGGGGACAGGGGGGGGAATGAGCAGTTCTTC
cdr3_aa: CASSIGDRGGNEQFF

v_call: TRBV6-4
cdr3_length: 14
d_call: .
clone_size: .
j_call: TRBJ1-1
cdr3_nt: TGTGCCAGCAGTGACTCAGGGGAAGACACTGAAGCTTTCTTT
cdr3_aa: CASSDSGEDTEAFF

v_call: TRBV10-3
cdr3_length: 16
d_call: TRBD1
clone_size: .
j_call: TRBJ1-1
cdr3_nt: TGTGCCACCCACCCAAATCCGGGACAGGGGAAAACTGAAGCTTTCTTT
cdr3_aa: CATHPNPGQGKTEAFF

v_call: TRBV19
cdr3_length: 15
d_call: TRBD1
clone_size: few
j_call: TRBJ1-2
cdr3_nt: TGTGCCAGTAGTCCCGAGACAGGGGGAAACTATGGCTACACCTTC
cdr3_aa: CASSPETGGNYGYTF

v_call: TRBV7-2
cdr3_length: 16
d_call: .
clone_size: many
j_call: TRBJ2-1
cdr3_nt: TGTGCCAGCAGCTTAGCGCTGGCGGGGGCCGACAATGAGCAGTTCTTC
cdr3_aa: CASSLALAGADNEQFF

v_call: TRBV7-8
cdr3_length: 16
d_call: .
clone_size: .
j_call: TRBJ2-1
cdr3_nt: TGTGCCAGCAGCCAACTGCCTCAACAGGGATGGAATGAGCAGTTCTTC
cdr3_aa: CASSQLPQQGWNEQFF

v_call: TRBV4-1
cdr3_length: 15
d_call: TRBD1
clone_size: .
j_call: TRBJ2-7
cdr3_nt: TGCGCCAGCAGCCGCTCGGACAGGGGGCAAAGCGAGCAGTACTTC
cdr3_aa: CASSRSDRGQSEQYF

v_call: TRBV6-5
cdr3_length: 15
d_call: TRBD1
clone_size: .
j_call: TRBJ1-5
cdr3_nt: TGTGCCAGCAGCGTCCGGACAGGGACCAATCAGCCCCAGCATTTT
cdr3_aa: CASSVRTGTNQPQHF

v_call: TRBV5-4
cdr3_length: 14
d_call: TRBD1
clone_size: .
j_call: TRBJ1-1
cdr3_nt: TGTGCCAGCAGGATACAGGGGATGGACACTGAAGCTTTCTTT
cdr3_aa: CASRIQGMDTEAFF

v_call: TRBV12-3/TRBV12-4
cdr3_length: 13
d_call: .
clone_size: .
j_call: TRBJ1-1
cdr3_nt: TGTGCCAGCAGTTCCAGGATATACACTGAAGCTTTCTTT
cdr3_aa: CASSSRIYTEAFF

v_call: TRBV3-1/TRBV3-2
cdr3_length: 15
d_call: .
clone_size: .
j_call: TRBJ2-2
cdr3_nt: TGTGCCAGCAGCCAAGAGAGAACGAACACCGGGGAGCTGTTTTTT
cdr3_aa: CASSQERTNTGELFF

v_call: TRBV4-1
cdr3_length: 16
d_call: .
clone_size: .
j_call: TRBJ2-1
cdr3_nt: TGCGCCAGCAGCCGCAAGTCACAGGCCCAGTCTGGGGAGCAGTTCTTC
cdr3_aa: CASSRKSQAQSGEQFF

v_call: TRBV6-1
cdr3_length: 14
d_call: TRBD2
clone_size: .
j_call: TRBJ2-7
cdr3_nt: TGTGCCAGCAGTGACGGACTAGCGGACTACGAGCAGTACTTC
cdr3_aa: CASSDGLADYEQYF

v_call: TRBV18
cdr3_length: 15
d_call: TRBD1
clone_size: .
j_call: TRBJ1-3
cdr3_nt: TGTGCCAGCTCACCAGAGGACAGGGGAAGGAACACCATATATTTT
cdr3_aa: CASSPEDRGRNTIYF

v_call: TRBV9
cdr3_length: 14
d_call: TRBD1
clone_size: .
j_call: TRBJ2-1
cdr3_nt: TGTGCCAGCAACCTACAGGGGGCGAAAAGTGAGCAGTTCTTC
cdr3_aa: CASNLQGAKSEQFF

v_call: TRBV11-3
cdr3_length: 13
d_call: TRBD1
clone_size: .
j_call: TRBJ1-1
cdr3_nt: TGTGCCAGCAGCTTGACAGGGATCACTGAAGCTTTCTTT
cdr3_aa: CASSLTGITEAFF

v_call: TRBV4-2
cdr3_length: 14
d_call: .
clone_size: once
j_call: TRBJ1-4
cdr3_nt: TGTGCCAGCAGCCAAGCACGGGAAAATGAAAAACTGTTTTTT
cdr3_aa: CASSQARENEKLFF